The entry below gives a single T cell receptor (beta chain) sequence along with its context. Trimming took off 0 bases at V and 4 bases at J, with 7 bases between the two ends. CDR3 length: 14 amino acids. The germline V gene encodes CDR1 SGDLS and CDR2 YYNGEE. The record originates from a study of control samples from healthy donors and cancer patients. Some clones are missing from TCRdb's copy, which holds only in-frame ones; the method was immunoSEQ multiplex PCR. The sample gives about 270,000 clones, 82% of which show up once; 13% is in the top ten. This clonotype was obtained from a woman aged 55 to 70 with lung cancer. V and J are TRBV9 and TRBJ2-2; maybe TRBD1 (6 bases). Sequenced: PBMCs. The CDR3 region is CASSVGGGTGELFF. In nucleotides, the CDR3 is TGTGCCAGCAGCGTAGGAGGGGGCACCGGGGAGCTGTTTTTT. Full variable domain (missing parts from reference TRBV9 and TRBJ2-2): DSGVTQTPKHLITATGQRVTLRCSPRSGDLSVYWYQQSLDQGLQFLIQYYNGEERAKGNILERFSAQQFPDLHSELNLSSLELGDSALYFCASSVGGGTGELFFGEGSRLTVL.